The 18 T cell receptor beta chains below all came from one sample that was sequenced in a study of cytomegalovirus exposure and HLA in healthy donors. PCR was performed using 60 Vbeta and 13 Jbeta primers. Only in-frame clones appear in the TCRdb table, and some are missing; sequencing was by immunoSEQ multiplex PCR. This table lists nearly 200,000 clones. Sequenced sample: PBMCs. These receptors were obtained from a boy younger than 18 in good health and CMV-seronegative.

V gene TRBV11-3 combines with J gene TRBJ2-2; 8 nucleotides agree with TRBD1. V was pared by 5 bases and J by 4 bases, with 3 bases of the junction left unmatched. The CDR3 extends over 14 amino acids. The germline V gene has CDR1 SGHNT and CDR2 YENEEA. In DNA, the CDR3 is TGTGCCAGCAGCCTCACAGGGGGCACCGGGGAGCTGTTTTTT. This sequence encodes CASSLTGGTGELFF.

This chain joins TRBV7-9 and TRBJ1-1, with 7 bases matching TRBD1. The CDR3 extends over 15 amino acids. Unmatched junction bases numbered 3, after V lost 1 base and J lost 1 base. Germline V gene sequence: CDR1 SEHNR, CDR2 FQNEAQ (reference sequence). CDR3 region: CASSLVTGKNTEAFF. CDR3 DNA sequence: TGTGCCAGCAGCTTAGTGACAGGGAAGAACACTGAAGCTTTCTTT.

This rearrangement joins TRBV5-1 to TRBJ2-2; no clear D gene. The CDR3 extends over 14 amino acids. In germline, CDR1 is SGHRS, CDR2 YFSETQ. V lost 0 bases to trimming and J lost 6 bases, with 9 bases between them. The CDR3 nucleotides read TGCGCCAGCAGCTTGGTCGGGTTCGCCGGGGAGCTGTTTTTT. Translated, it gives CASSLVGFAGELFF.

In the case of this clone: Other DNA variants within this sample encode the same CDR3. V and J are TRBV7-2 and TRBJ2-5; the D gene is possibly TRBD2 (6 bases). Germline V gene lookup returns CDR1 SGHTA and CDR2 FQGNSA. Trimming removed 0 bases at V and 4 bases at J, with 12 bases between. The CDR3 length is 15 residues. CDR3 loop: CASSLALGGRETQYF. DNA for the CDR3: TGTGCCAGCAGCTTAGCGCTCGGGGGACGAGAGACCCAGTACTTC. Full variable domain (rest looked up from reference TRBV7-2 and TRBJ2-5): GAGVSQSPSNKVTEKGKDVELRCDPISGHTALYWYRQSLGQGLEFLIYFQGNSAPDKSGLPSDRFSAERTGGSVSTLTIQRTQQEDSAVYLCASSLALGGRETQYFGPGTRLLVL.

About this clone: This is likely a read error, given that the CDR3 carries no conserved phenylalanine or tryptophan at its end. The DNA is left out, because the CDR3 cannot be placed on it with certainty; the CDR3 is given as TCRdb lists it. This chain connects TRBV6-4 to TRBJ1-1. Germline CDR1 reads MRHNA; CDR2 reads SNTAGT. The CDR3 is made up of 11 amino acids, end residues included. The CDR3 here is CASNGTITAPG.

V is TRBV9 and J is TRBJ2-6; D gene ambiguous. V lost 2 bases and J lost 4, with 7 bases in between. The CDR3 runs to 14 residues. Germline V gives CDR1 SGDLS, CDR2 YYNGEE. The CDR3 DNA is TGTGCCAGCAGCGTTTTAGAGGGGGCCAACGTCCTGACTTTC. As protein: CASSVLEGANVLTF.

Notes on this clone: This same CDR3 is encoded by further DNA sequences in the sample. This chain uses TRBV4-1 with TRBJ2-5, with D tentatively TRBD2 (7 bases). CDR1 and CDR2 (germline): MGHRA, YSYEKL. The CDR3 sequence is 13 residues long. V was pared by 4 bases and J by 5 bases, with 11 bases between. The CDR3 here is CASSRGGVETQYF. DNA for the CDR3: TGCGCCAGCAGCCGAGGGGGGGTGGAGACCCAGTACTTC.

The chain joins TRBV6-1 to TRBJ1-2, with 8 positions matching TRBD1. The CDR3 sequence is 17 residues long. Germline assignment: CDR1 MNHNS and CDR2 SASEGT. V was pared by 4 bases and J by 0 bases, with 10 bases of the junction left unmatched. The CDR3 DNA follows: TGTGCCAGCAGTGGACAGGGGACCCTCTTTTCTAACTATGGCTACACCTTC. Translated: CASSGQGTLFSNYGYTF.

The V and J genes are TRBV6-5 and TRBJ1-1; tentatively, D is TRBD1 (5 bases). Germline-derived CDR1 and CDR2 are MNHEY and SVGAGI. This CDR3 is built from 13 residues. Trimming left V 5 bases short and J 5 bases short, with 12 bases between. The CDR3 sequence is CASSTQGGTEAFF. DNA of the CDR3: TGTGCCAGCAGTACTCAGGGAGGGACTGAAGCTTTCTTT.

The chain links TRBV9 to TRBJ2-6, with 7 positions matching TRBD2. With V trimmed by 1 base and J by 1 base, 5 bases remained unmatched. CDR3 length: 17 residues. CDR1 is SGDLS and CDR2 is YYNGEE in the germline V gene. The CDR3 nucleotides read TGTGCCAGCAGCGTAAGCGGGACCCCTTCTGGGGCCAACGTCCTGACTTTC. This gives the protein CASSVSGTPSGANVLTF.

V is TRBV7-2 and J is TRBJ1-1; D is undetermined. The CDR3 runs to 19 residues. V dropped 5 bases and J dropped 7 bases, with 32 bases sitting between them. Germline loops: CDR1 SGHTA, CDR2 FQGNSA. The CDR3 sequence is CASSVAPPDETFPTLEAFF. DNA of the CDR3: TGTGCCAGCAGCGTCGCTCCCCCCGACGAGACTTTCCCTACCCTTGAAGCTTTCTTT.

The chain recombines TRBV9 with TRBJ1-1; 12 bases are shared with TRBD1. V shed 3 bases, J shed 5 bases, and the junction held 14 bases outside the gene matches. In germline, CDR1 is SGDLS, CDR2 YYNGEE. The CDR3 covers 18 residues. The CDR3 DNA follows: TGTGCCAGCAGCGCGCCATCCGGGACAGGGGGCTTAGGGACTGAAGCTTTCTTT. Protein: CASSAPSGTGGLGTEAFF. Looking up the rest from reference TRBV9 and TRBJ1-1 gives the full variable domain: DSGVTQTPKHLITATGQRVTLRCSPRSGDLSVYWYQQSLDQGLQFLIQYYNGEERAKGNILERFSAQQFPDLHSELNLSSLELGDSALYFCASSAPSGTGGLGTEAFFGQGTRLTVV.

CDR3: CASSLGLVNNEQFF. The CDR3 region has the DNA TGTGCCAGCAGCTTGGGACTTGTTAACAATGAGCAGTTCTTC. The V and J genes are TRBV5-4 and TRBJ2-1; no firm D call. This CDR3 is built from 14 residues. CDR1 SGHNT and CDR2 YYREEE come from the germline V gene (reference sequence). V lost 0 bases, J lost 5 bases, and 9 bases lay in between.

The V gene is TRBV19, the J gene TRBJ2-4, with 7 bases lining up with TRBD1. V shed 4 bases and J 6 bases; nucleotides not matched to a gene: 9. CDR3 length equals 15 residues. Germline values: CDR1 LNHDA, CDR2 SQIVND (reference sequence). This CDR3 reads CASSSRQGRGNIQYF. In DNA form, the CDR3 reads TGTGCCAGTAGTAGTCGACAGGGCCGAGGAAACATTCAGTACTTC.

The genes are TRBV5-1 and TRBJ2-3, with D possibly TRBD2 on 7 matching bases. Trimming pared 4 bases from V and 3 bases from J, leaving 15 bases between. The germline V gene encodes CDR1 SGHRS and CDR2 YFSETQ. The length of the CDR3 is 15 residues. The CDR3 spells CASSLGGGFTDTQYF. CDR3 coding DNA: TGCGCCAGCAGCCTGGGGGGGGGCTTTACAGATACGCAGTATTTT.

The CDR3 protein is CASSSTVYGYTF. In DNA form, the CDR3 reads TGTGCCAGCAGTTCGACAGTCTATGGCTACACCTTC. V gene TRBV28 combines with J gene TRBJ1-2, with D possibly TRBD1 on 5 matching bases. The germline V gene encodes CDR1 MDHEN and CDR2 SYDVKM. Trimming left V 4 bases short and J 4 bases short, with 7 bases between. The CDR3 spans 12 residues.

The CDR3 bases are TGTGCCAGCAGTTTAACGGGGGATGAGCAGTTCTTC. It is translated as CASSLTGDEQFF. V gene TRBV7-8 combines with J gene TRBJ2-1; D is perhaps TRBD2 (6 bases). V was trimmed by 6 bases and J by 8 bases, leaving 11 bases between them. CDR3 length: 12 residues. CDR1 is SGHVS, CDR2 FQNEAQ, per germline.

J is TRBJ2-3 and V is TRBV30; perhaps TRBD1 as D (6 bases). The CDR3 is 12 residues long. CDR1 is GTSNPN and CDR2 is SVGIG in the germline V gene (reference sequence). The V end was cut by 2 bases, the J end by 5 bases, with 8 bases between. The CDR3 spells CAWSYREDTQYF. The DNA for the CDR3 is TGTGCCTGGAGTTACAGGGAAGATACGCAGTATTTT.